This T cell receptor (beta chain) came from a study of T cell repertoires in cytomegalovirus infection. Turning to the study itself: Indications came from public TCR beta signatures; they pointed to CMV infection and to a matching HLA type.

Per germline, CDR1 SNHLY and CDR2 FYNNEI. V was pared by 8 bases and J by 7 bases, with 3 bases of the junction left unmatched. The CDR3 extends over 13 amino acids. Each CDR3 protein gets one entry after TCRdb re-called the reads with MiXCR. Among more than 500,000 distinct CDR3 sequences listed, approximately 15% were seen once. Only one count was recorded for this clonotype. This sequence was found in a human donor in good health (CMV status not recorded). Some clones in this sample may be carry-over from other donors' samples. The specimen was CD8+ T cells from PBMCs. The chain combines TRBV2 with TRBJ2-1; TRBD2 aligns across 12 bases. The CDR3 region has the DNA TGTGCCAGCGCCGGACTAGCGGGGAATGAGCAGTTCTTC. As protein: CASAGLAGNEQFF.